These 11 T cell receptor beta chains were all obtained from the same sample, sequenced in a study of blood T cell repertoires in COVID-19. The data were produced by immunoSEQ multiplex PCR, yet TCRdb's version contains in-frame clones alone and is incomplete. Among over 250,000 clones listed, around 90% were seen once. Material for sequencing was PBMCs or T cells enriched from blood (not recorded which). The receptors were gathered from a man aged 55-75 years who had recovered from COVID-19.

The J gene is TRBJ2-7, the V gene TRBV7-2, with TRBD2 matching 8 bases. Trimming cost V 2 bases and J 1 base; bases outside gene matches: 4. The CDR3 totals 15 residues. CDR1 is SGHTA, CDR2 FQGNSA, per germline. The CDR3 loop reads CASSLQLAGSYEQYF. The CDR3 DNA reads TGTGCCAGCAGCTTACAATTAGCGGGATCCTACGAGCAGTACTTC.

V gene TRBV7-3 combines with J gene TRBJ2-1; 14 bases line up with TRBD2. V lost 5 bases, J lost 4 bases, and 7 bases stayed unmatched. This CDR3 spans 17 amino acids. Germline CDR1 SGHTA, CDR2 FQGTGA. Here the CDR3 DNA reads TGTGCCAGCAGCATTGGGACTAGCGGGAGTTGGTACAATGAGCAGTTCTTC. Protein sequence: CASSIGTSGSWYNEQFF.

This sequence joins TRBV6-2 or TRBV6-3 and TRBJ2-1; D remains ambiguous. V shed 2 bases and J shed 6 bases, with 5 bases lying between them. Germline CDR1 and CDR2: MNHEY and SVGEGT. The CDR3 has 12 amino acids. CDR3 sequence: CASSYVVNEQFF. CDR3 nucleotides: TGTGCCAGCAGTTACGTCGTCAATGAGCAGTTCTTC.

This clone has only one observation. The DNA for the CDR3 is TGTGCCAGCAGCCGACACCGGGACGGGGGGACTGAAGCTTTCTTT. This sequence encodes CASSRHRDGGTEAFF. The chain combines TRBV3-1 (or the pseudogene TRBV3-2) with TRBJ1-1, with a tentative D call TRBD1 (5 bases). The CDR3 has 15 amino acids. The V gene lost 4 bases and the J gene lost 5 bases, with 17 bases spanning the gap. From germline, CDR1 is LGHDT and CDR2 YNNKEL (reference sequence).

The chain is built from TRBV6-5 and TRBJ2-7; 7 bases are a match to TRBD1. J was trimmed by 5 bases and V by 6 bases; bases with no gene match: 7. The CDR3 has 13 residues. Germline CDR1 is MNHEY and CDR2 is SVGAGI. CDR3 coding DNA: TGTGCCAGCAGAAAGACAGGGTACCACGAGCAGTACTTC. This sequence encodes CASRKTGYHEQYF.

This clone was found once. The CDR3 DNA reads as TGTGCCAGCAGCTTAAGGGCCAGGGGGTCTTCACCCCTCCACTTT. Translated, it gives CASSLRARGSSPLHF. The rearrangement joins TRBV13 to TRBJ1-6; 7 bases are shared with TRBD1. From germline, CDR1 is PRHDT and CDR2 FYEKMQ (reference sequence). CDR3 length equals 15 residues. J was trimmed by 9 bases and V by 2 bases; bases with no gene match: 7.

The V gene is TRBV3-1 (or the pseudogene TRBV3-2), the J gene TRBJ2-7; 7 bases fit TRBD2. Germline CDR1 and CDR2: LGHDT and YNNKEL (reference sequence). V gave up 4 bases and J gave up 3 bases; unmatched junction bases: 9. The CDR3 extends over 15 amino acids. The CDR3: CASSRRGEADYEQYF. CDR3 coding DNA: TGTGCCAGCAGCCGACGGGGGGAAGCGGACTACGAGCAGTACTTC.

This chain joins TRBV5-1 and TRBJ1-6; D not certain. V was trimmed by 0 bases and J by 3 bases, leaving 13 bases between them. This CDR3 has 17 residues. CDR1 and CDR2 from the germline V gene are SGHRS and YFSETQ. The CDR3 sequence: CASSLAGDYYYNSPLHF. The CDR3 DNA follows: TGCGCCAGCAGCTTGGCCGGCGACTACTACTATAATTCACCCCTCCACTTT.

The rearrangement links TRBV5-1 to TRBJ1-4; TRBD1 might be the D (5 bases). V lost 0 bases and J lost 7, with 13 bases in between. CDR1 and CDR2 (germline): SGHRS, YFSETQ. There are 15 residues in the CDR3. The CDR3 DNA follows: TGCGCCAGCAGCTTGGCCCCGCAGGGTGGTGAAAAACTGTTTTTT. Protein product: CASSLAPQGGEKLFF.

The chain joins TRBV3-1 (or the pseudogene TRBV3-2) to TRBJ1-2; 8 bases are a match to TRBD1. Looked up from germline, CDR1 is LGHDT and CDR2 is YNNKEL (reference sequence). The CDR3 loop spans 15 amino acids. J gave up 1 base and V 5 bases, and 6 bases lay outside the gene matches. CDR3 protein: CASSSRDRINYGYTF. CDR3 in DNA: TGTGCCAGCAGCTCCCGGGACAGGATTAACTATGGCTACACCTTC.

This clone was seen a few times. The chain recombines TRBV4-1 with TRBJ1-2; TRBD1 is a possible D gene (6 bases). Germline V lookup: CDR1 MGHRA, CDR2 YSYEKL. Trimming took 4 bases from V and 7 from J, leaving 13 bases between them. This CDR3 has 13 residues. CDR3 nucleotides: TGCGCCAGCAGCCCTTCCGGGACACCTGGCTACACCTTC. This encodes CASSPSGTPGYTF.